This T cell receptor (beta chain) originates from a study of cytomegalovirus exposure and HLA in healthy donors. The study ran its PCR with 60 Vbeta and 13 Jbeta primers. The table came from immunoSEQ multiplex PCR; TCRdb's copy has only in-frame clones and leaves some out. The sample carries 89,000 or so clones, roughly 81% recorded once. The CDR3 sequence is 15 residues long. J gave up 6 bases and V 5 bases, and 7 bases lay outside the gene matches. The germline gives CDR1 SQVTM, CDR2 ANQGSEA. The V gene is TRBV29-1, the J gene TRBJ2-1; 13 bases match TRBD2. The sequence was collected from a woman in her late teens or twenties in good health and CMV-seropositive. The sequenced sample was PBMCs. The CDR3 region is CSVSTSGGAVNEQFF. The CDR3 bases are TGCAGCGTTTCAACTAGCGGGGGGGCCGTCAATGAGCAGTTCTTC.